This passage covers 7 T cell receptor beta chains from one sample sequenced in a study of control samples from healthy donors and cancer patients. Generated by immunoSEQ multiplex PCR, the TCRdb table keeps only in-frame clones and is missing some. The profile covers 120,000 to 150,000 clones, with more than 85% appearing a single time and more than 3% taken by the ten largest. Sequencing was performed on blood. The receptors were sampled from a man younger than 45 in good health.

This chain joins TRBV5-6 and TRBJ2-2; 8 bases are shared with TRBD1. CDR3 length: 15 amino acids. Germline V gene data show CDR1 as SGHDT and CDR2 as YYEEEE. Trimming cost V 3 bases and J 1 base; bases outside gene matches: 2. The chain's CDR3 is CASSSGTGNTGELFF. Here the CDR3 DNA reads TGTGCCAGCAGCTCGGGGACAGGGAACACCGGGGAGCTGTTTTTT.

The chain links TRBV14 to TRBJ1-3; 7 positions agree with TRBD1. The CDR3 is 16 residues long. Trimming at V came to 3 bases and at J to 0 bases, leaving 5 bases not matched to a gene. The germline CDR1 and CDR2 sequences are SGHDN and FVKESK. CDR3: CASSQDRRLSGNTIYF. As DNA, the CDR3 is TGTGCCAGCAGCCAGGACAGGCGCCTCTCTGGAAACACCATATATTTT.

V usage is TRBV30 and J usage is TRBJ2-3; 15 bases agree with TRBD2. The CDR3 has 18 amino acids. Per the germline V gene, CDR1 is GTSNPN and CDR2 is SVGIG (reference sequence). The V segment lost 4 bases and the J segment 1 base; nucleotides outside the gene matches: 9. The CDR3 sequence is CAWKGGTSGGYGTDTQYF. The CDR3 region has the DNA TGTGCCTGGAAAGGAGGGACTAGCGGGGGGTATGGCACAGATACGCAGTATTTT.

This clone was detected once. CDR3 residues: CAWSVPGSNYGYTF. The CDR3 region has the DNA TGTGCCTGGAGTGTCCCAGGGTCCAACTATGGCTACACCTTC. The rearrangement links TRBV30 to TRBJ1-2; a possible D gene is TRBD1 (5 bases). The V gene lost 0 bases and the J gene lost 2 bases, with 10 bases spanning the gap. CDR1 and CDR2 (germline): GTSNPN, SVGIG (reference sequence). There are 14 residues in the CDR3.

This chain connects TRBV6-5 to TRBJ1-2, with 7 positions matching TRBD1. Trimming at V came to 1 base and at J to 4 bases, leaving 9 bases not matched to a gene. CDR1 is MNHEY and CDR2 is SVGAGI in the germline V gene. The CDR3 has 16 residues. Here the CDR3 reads CASSYFPGAGGYGYTF. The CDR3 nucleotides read TGTGCCAGCAGTTACTTTCCAGGGGCAGGGGGCTATGGCTACACCTTC.

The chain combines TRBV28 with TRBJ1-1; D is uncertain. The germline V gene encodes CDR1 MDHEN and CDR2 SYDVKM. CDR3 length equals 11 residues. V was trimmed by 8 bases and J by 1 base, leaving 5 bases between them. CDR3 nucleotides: TGTGCCAGCGAAGAGAACACTGAAGCTTTCTTT. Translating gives CASEENTEAFF.

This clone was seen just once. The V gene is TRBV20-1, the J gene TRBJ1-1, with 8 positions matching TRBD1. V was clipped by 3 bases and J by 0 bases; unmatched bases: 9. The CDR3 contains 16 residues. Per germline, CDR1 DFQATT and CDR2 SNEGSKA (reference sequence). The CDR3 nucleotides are TGCAGTGCTAGTGAAATCAGGGGGCTGATGAACACTGAAGCTTTCTTT. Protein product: CSASEIRGLMNTEAFF.